These T cell receptor beta chains were read from a single sample in a study of control samples from healthy donors and cancer patients. The assay was immunoSEQ multiplex PCR, and TCRdb's table has in-frame clones only and misses some. This table holds about 180,000 clones, nearly 90% found once. Sequencing was performed on blood. These TCRs come from a woman between 45 and 60 years old in good health. Each CDR3 is given with its conserved first and last residue. D genes are given only for firm matches. Expanded clones get a size class; other rows say once, few or many, or leave the size out.

>TRBD1|TRBJ1-5|TRBV4-3|NA
CASSQDHRTGVLNNQPQHF
TGCGCCAGCAGCCAAGATCATCGGACAGGGGTCCTAAACAATCAGCCCCAGCATTTT
>NA|TRBJ1-5|TRBV7-6|NA
CASSSSPTTVQPQHF
TGTGCCAGCAGCTCTTCCCCAACAACGGTTCAGCCCCAGCATTTT
>NA|TRBJ2-1|TRBV7-3|NA
CASSLGGLGAYNEQFF
TGTGCCAGCAGCTTAGGGGGACTGGGCGCCTACAATGAGCAGTTCTTC
>NA|TRBJ2-5|TRBV29-1|NA
CSVGLASETQYF
TGCAGCGTTGGGCTAGCATCCGAGACCCAGTACTTC
>NA|TRBJ1-4|TRBV29-1|NA
CSADLYEKLFF
TGCAGCGCTGACCTTTATGAAAAACTGTTTTTT
>NA|TRBJ2-3|TRBV18|NA
CASSPRVSSTDTQYF
TGTGCCAGCTCACCAAGAGTATCTAGCACAGATACGCAGTATTTT
>TRBD2|TRBJ2-5|TRBV3-1/TRBV3-2|NA
CASRGLAGGLLETQYF
TGTGCCAGCAGGGGACTAGCGGGAGGCCTATTAGAGACCCAGTACTTC
>TRBD2|TRBJ2-3|TRBV28|NA
CASQLAGVGPDTQYF
TGTGCCAGCCAACTAGCGGGAGTCGGCCCAGATACGCAGTATTTT
>NA|TRBJ2-5|TRBV15|NA
CATSRDPGETGETQYF
TGTGCCACCAGCAGAGATCCGGGCGAAACCGGGGAGACCCAGTACTTC
>NA|TRBJ2-7|TRBV28|once
CAVYSNPYEQYF
TGTGCCGTATACTCGAACCCTTACGAGCAGTACTTC
>NA|TRBJ2-1|TRBV7-8|NA
CASTPGQSYNEQFF
TGTGCCAGCACCCCGGGACAATCCTACAATGAGCAGTTCTTC
>NA|TRBJ1-6|TRBV28|NA
CASSLGGVRSLHF
TGTGCCAGCAGTTTAGGAGGGGTCAGGTCCCTCCACTTT
>NA|TRBJ2-1|TRBV29-1|NA
CSPVLASLYNEQFF
TGCAGCCCTGTACTAGCCTCCCTCTACAATGAGCAGTTCTTC
>TRBD1|TRBJ1-2|TRBV5-4|NA
CASSLQGARAYGYTF
TGTGCCAGCAGCTTACAGGGGGCGCGGGCCTATGGCTACACCTTC
>NA|TRBJ1-4|TRBV6-2/TRBV6-3|NA
CASSYSRGKNEKLFF
TGTGCCAGCAGTTACTCCAGAGGCAAGAATGAAAAACTGTTTTTT
>TRBD2|TRBJ2-1|TRBV9|NA
CASSVEGTGTSGVYNEQFF
TGTGCCAGCAGCGTAGAAGGGACAGGGACTAGCGGGGTCTACAATGAGCAGTTCTTC
>TRBD1|TRBJ2-1|TRBV24-1|once
CATSDPGTGKGSYNEQFF
TGTGCCACCAGTGACCCCGGGACAGGGAAAGGCTCCTACAATGAGCAGTTCTTC
>TRBD1|TRBJ2-5|TRBV12-3/TRBV12-4|few
CASSIGQGETQYF
TGTGCCAGCAGCATTGGACAGGGAGAGACCCAGTACTTC
>TRBD1|TRBJ1-1|TRBV4-1|NA
CASSRLQGLNTEAFF
TGCGCCAGCAGCCGCCTACAGGGGTTGAACACTGAAGCTTTCTTT
>NA|TRBJ1-2|TRBV4-3|NA
CASSQQGGNYGYTF
TGCGCCAGCAGCCAACAGGGAGGGAACTATGGCTACACCTTC
>NA|TRBJ2-2|TRBV2|NA
CASSERGSRTTGELFF
TGTGCCAGCAGTGAACGGGGGAGCCGTACTACCGGGGAGCTGTTTTTT
>TRBD2|TRBJ2-2|TRBV19|NA
CASKPSGGNTGELFF
TGTGCCAGTAAACCGAGCGGGGGTAACACCGGGGAGCTGTTTTTT
>TRBD1|TRBJ2-2|TRBV13|once
CASSPQGTGELFF
TGTGCCAGCAGCCCACAGGGGACCGGGGAGCTGTTTTTT
>TRBD2|TRBJ2-5|TRBV10-3|NA
CAISESTRAGGGTQYF
TGTGCCATCAGTGAGTCGACAAGGGCCGGCGGGGGGACCCAGTACTTC
>NA|TRBJ2-2|TRBV7-3|NA
CASRLQGNTGELFF
TGTGCCAGTCGCCTACAGGGGAACACCGGGGAGCTGTTTTTT
>NA|TRBJ2-1|TRBV29-1|NA
CSVDGGAGGNEQFF
TGCAGCGTTGACGGAGGGGCAGGGGGCAATGAGCAGTTCTTC
>TRBD2|TRBJ2-7|TRBV7-3|NA
CASSLISGGEQYF
TGTGCCAGCAGCTTAATTTCGGGGGGCGAGCAGTACTTC
>NA|TRBJ1-2|TRBV5-5|NA
CASSKEYLNYGYTF
TGTGCCAGCAGCAAAGAGTACCTTAACTATGGCTACACCTTC
>TRBD1|TRBJ2-1|TRBV9|NA
CASSGQGRSGEQFF
TGTGCCAGCAGCGGACAGGGGCGGTCGGGTGAGCAGTTCTTC
>TRBD1|TRBJ2-1|TRBV18|NA
CASSPPGQLNNEQFF
TGTGCCAGCTCACCACCGGGACAGCTAAACAATGAGCAGTTCTTC
>NA|TRBJ2-3|TRBV5-1|NA
CASSLAGGSGYTQYF
TGCGCCAGCAGCTTGGCCGGTGGCTCCGGGTATACGCAGTATTTT
>NA|TRBJ2-2|TRBV30|NA
CAWTGTYLRGELFF
TGTGCCTGGACCGGGACTTATCTCAGGGGGGAGCTGTTTTTT
>NA|TRBJ1-2|TRBV29-1|NA
CSVEELAGHGYTF
TGCAGCGTTGAAGAATTGGCAGGGCATGGCTACACCTTC